The 31 T cell receptor beta chains listed next were all sequenced from one sample in a study of control samples from healthy donors and cancer patients. Produced via immunoSEQ multiplex PCR; TCRdb's table is partial and in-frame only. The sample holds roughly 100,000 clones; around 88% are singletons and the top ten take over 15%. Sequencing used PBMCs. The receptors stem from a man aged 60 to 69 with lung cancer.

The chain is built from TRBV4-2 and TRBJ1-1; D is unclear. Germline V gene lookup returns CDR1 LGHNA and CDR2 YNFKEQ. The CDR3 contains 14 residues. The V end was cut by 3 bases, the J end by 1 base, with 9 bases between. The CDR3 sequence is CASSQEISNTEAFF. The CDR3 DNA sequence: TGTGCCAGCAGCCAGGAAATATCGAACACTGAAGCTTTCTTT.

V gene TRBV3-1 (or the pseudogene TRBV3-2) combines with J gene TRBJ2-2; 8 bases fit TRBD2. J gave up 13 bases and V 0 bases, and 19 bases lay outside the gene matches. The CDR3 is 18 amino acids. Germline CDR1 is LGHDT and CDR2 is YNNKEL (reference sequence). This CDR3 reads CASSQELGGGLVRARLFF. CDR3 nucleotides: TGTGCCAGCAGCCAAGAGCTCGGCGGGGGACTAGTCCGTGCTAGGCTGTTTTTT.

The chain combines TRBV3-1 (or the pseudogene TRBV3-2) with TRBJ1-3; 7 nucleotides align to TRBD1. Trimming at V came to 0 bases and at J to 2 bases, leaving 7 bases not matched to a gene. Germline CDR1 is LGHDT and CDR2 is YNNKEL (reference sequence). The CDR3 covers 17 residues. CDR3 DNA sequence: TGTGCCAGCAGCCAAGACCGAACAGGGGTTACTGGAAACACCATATATTTT. Encoded protein: CASSQDRTGVTGNTIYF.

This chain joins TRBV29-1 and TRBJ1-1; possibly TRBD1 for D (6 bases). Trimming removed 0 bases at V and 6 bases at J, with 17 bases between. Germline assignment: CDR1 SQVTM and CDR2 ANQGSEA. This CDR3 is 15 amino acids long. The CDR3 region is CSVEDNQGLDPEAFF. The CDR3 nucleotides are TGCAGCGTTGAAGATAACCAGGGGCTGGACCCTGAAGCTTTCTTT.

The chain has TRBV7-9 and TRBJ1-4, with 9 bases matching TRBD1. Germline values: CDR1 SEHNR, CDR2 FQNEAQ (reference sequence). This CDR3 spans 16 amino acids. V was pared by 5 bases and J by 0 bases, with 4 bases of the junction left unmatched. This CDR3 reads CASSLGQGPTNEKLFF. Here the CDR3 DNA reads TGTGCCAGCAGCCTGGGACAGGGTCCAACTAATGAAAAACTGTTTTTT.

This clone came up a few times. The genes are TRBV14 and TRBJ2-5; tentative D call: TRBD1 (6 bases). The CDR3 extends over 15 amino acids. CDR1 SGHDN and CDR2 FVKESK come from the germline V gene. V lost 2 bases and J lost 4, with 14 bases in between. Here the CDR3 reads CASSQLAGAGETQYF. The CDR3 DNA reads as TGTGCCAGCAGCCAACTTGCAGGGGCGGGAGAGACCCAGTACTTC.

The rearrangement links TRBV3-1 (or the pseudogene TRBV3-2) to TRBJ1-5; D is ambiguous. Deletions cut 2 bases from V and 0 bases from J, with 5 bases between. CDR3 length: 14 amino acids. Germline lookup yields CDR1 LGHDT and CDR2 YNNKEL (reference sequence). CDR3 bases: TGTGCCAGCAGCCAAAATCCTAGCAATCAGCCCCAGCATTTT. Its protein product is CASSQNPSNQPQHF.

V is TRBV5-6 and J is TRBJ2-3, with unresolved D. Trimming removed 3 bases from V and 2 bases from J, with 1 base in between. The germline gives CDR1 SGHDT, CDR2 YYEEEE. The CDR3 extends over 11 amino acids. In DNA form, the CDR3 reads TGTGCCAGCAGCTACACAGATACGCAGTATTTT. This gives the protein CASSYTDTQYF.

The chain links TRBV6-4 to TRBJ1-1, with D possibly matching TRBD1 (5 bases). V was cut by 7 bases and J by 4 bases, with 16 bases left in between. Looked up from germline, CDR1 is MRHNA and CDR2 is SNTAGT. CDR3 length equals 14 residues. In DNA, the CDR3 is TGTGCCAGCAAGATTAGGGACGGTGGCACTGAAGCTTTCTTT. It encodes CASKIRDGGTEAFF.

The rearrangement uses TRBV5-1 and TRBJ2-5; 15 bases are a match to TRBD2. V lost 7 bases, J lost 4 bases, and 8 bases stayed unmatched. There are 16 residues in the CDR3. Germline CDR1 SGHRS, CDR2 YFSETQ. The chain's CDR3 is CASFGTSGGPGETQYF. The DNA of the CDR3 is TGCGCCAGCTTCGGGACTAGCGGGGGGCCGGGAGAGACCCAGTACTTC.

This clone came up a few times. The gene calls are TRBV5-1 and TRBJ1-1; D gene uncertain. The germline gives CDR1 SGHRS, CDR2 YFSETQ. This CDR3 spans 14 amino acids. Trimming stripped 0 bases from V and 5 bases from J, with 11 bases between. As DNA, the CDR3 is TGCGCCAGCAGCTTGGTAGCTTACGGGACTGAAGCTTTCTTT. As protein: CASSLVAYGTEAFF.

The V and J genes are TRBV6-5 and TRBJ2-1; TRBD1 matches 10 bases. The CDR3 spans 15 residues. Germline trimming cut 6 bases from V and 3 bases from J; bases unmatched to any gene: 5. Per the germline V gene, CDR1 is MNHEY and CDR2 is SVGAGI. Here the CDR3 reads CASREDRGDYNEQFF. The CDR3 region has the DNA TGTGCCAGCAGAGAGGACAGGGGGGACTACAATGAGCAGTTCTTC.

This chain connects TRBV3-1 (or the pseudogene TRBV3-2) to TRBJ1-6; D is ambiguous. The ends were cut back, 5 bases at V and 0 bases at J, with 5 bases in the middle. The CDR3 has 14 residues. The germline CDR1 and CDR2 sequences are LGHDT and YNNKEL (reference sequence). This CDR3 is CASSANSYNSPLHF. The CDR3 DNA is TGTGCCAGCAGCGCAAACTCCTATAATTCACCCCTCCACTTT.

The genes are TRBV7-3 and TRBJ2-6, with D tentatively TRBD1 (6 bases). Germline CDR1 reads SGHTA; CDR2 reads FQGTGA. The CDR3 totals 15 residues. Trimming took 5 bases from V and 3 from J, leaving 11 bases between them. The CDR3 protein is CASSPQGGGANVLTF. The DNA for the CDR3 is TGTGCCAGCAGCCCCCAAGGGGGTGGGGCCAACGTCCTGACTTTC.

The V gene is TRBV4-2, the J gene TRBJ1-2, with a possible D match to TRBD1 (6 bases). The CDR3 has 14 residues. The germline V gene has CDR1 LGHNA and CDR2 YNFKEQ. V lost 0 bases and J lost 6, with 11 bases in between. The CDR3 DNA sequence: TGTGCCAGCAGCCAAGATAGGACAGCGCATGGCTACACCTTC. Translation: CASSQDRTAHGYTF.

This sequence joins TRBV6-5 and TRBJ2-4, with TRBD2 matching over 7 bases. V lost 4 bases to trimming and J lost 3 bases; unmatched junction nucleotides: 9. In germline, CDR1 is MNHEY, CDR2 SVGAGI. The CDR3 covers 16 residues. DNA of the CDR3: TGTGCCAGCAGTTCCCGGGACCCGGGAGGCAAAAACATTCAGTACTTC. Encoded protein: CASSSRDPGGKNIQYF.

This chain uses TRBV5-5 with TRBJ2-3; 10 bases are shared with TRBD2. Germline V gives CDR1 SGHKS, CDR2 YYEKEE (reference sequence). The CDR3 has 17 residues. The V gene end was trimmed by 0 bases and the J gene end by 3 bases; junction bases not matched to a gene: 7. The CDR3 DNA is TGTGCCAGCAGCTTGGATCCGGGACTAGCGATGACAGATACGCAGTATTTT. Protein product: CASSLDPGLAMTDTQYF.

The rearrangement uses TRBV30 and TRBJ1-5; D is unclear. V was shortened by 0 bases and J by 1 base, with 10 bases between the two germline ends. Per the germline V gene, CDR1 is GTSNPN and CDR2 is SVGIG (reference sequence). CDR3 length: 15 amino acids. CDR3: CAWSVTYGSNQPQHF. For the CDR3, the DNA is TGTGCCTGGAGTGTCACATACGGGAGCAATCAGCCCCAGCATTTT.

This sequence joins TRBV7-9 and TRBJ1-2; D ambiguous. The V and J ends lost 1 base and 8 bases respectively, with 11 bases between them. Germline V gene sequence: CDR1 SEHNR, CDR2 FQNEAQ (reference sequence). The CDR3 is made up of 13 amino acids. In DNA form, the CDR3 reads TGTGCCAGCAGCTTAGGGCAGGCGAGAGGCTACACCTTC. The encoded protein is CASSLGQARGYTF.

The rearrangement joins TRBV24-1 to TRBJ2-1; 8 nucleotides align to TRBD2. CDR3 length: 19 amino acids. V dropped 6 bases and J dropped 0; count of bases not matched to a gene: 15. From germline, CDR1 is KGHDR and CDR2 SFDVKD. CDR3 in DNA: TGTGCCACCAGTTCACCAGCGGGGGACCCTCTTAGCTCCTACAATGAGCAGTTCTTC. Translated: CATSSPAGDPLSSYNEQFF.

The chain uses TRBV29-1 and TRBJ1-1; D remains ambiguous. V was clipped by 4 bases and J by 0 bases, with 3 bases between them. This CDR3 has 11 residues. The germline CDR1 and CDR2 sequences are SQVTM and ANQGSEA. The CDR3 protein is CSVGLNTEAFF. In DNA, the CDR3 is TGCAGCGTTGGCCTGAACACTGAAGCTTTCTTT.

The rearrangement uses TRBV10-3 and TRBJ1-2; no clear D. Trimming removed 3 bases from V and 0 bases from J, with 11 bases in between. This CDR3 is built from 15 residues. Germline CDR1 is ENHRY and CDR2 is SYGVKD. The CDR3 DNA reads TGTGCCATCAGTGAAGAGGGAAGGGCTAACTATGGCTACACCTTC. This codes for CAISEEGRANYGYTF.

The genes are TRBV3-1 (or the pseudogene TRBV3-2) and TRBJ1-4; tentatively, D is TRBD1 (6 bases). Germline CDR1 LGHDT, CDR2 YNNKEL (reference sequence). CDR3 length: 13 amino acids. The V end lost 2 bases, the J end lost 8 bases, and 9 bases lay between the germline ends. CDR3 coding DNA: TGTGCCAGCAGCCAACGGACAGTCGAAAAACTGTTTTTT. Amino acid sequence: CASSQRTVEKLFF.

The rearrangement joins TRBV7-2 to TRBJ1-3; D gene unclear. This CDR3 contains 14 residues. Germline values: CDR1 SGHTA, CDR2 FQGNSA. Trimming removed 6 bases from V and 2 bases from J, with 11 bases in between. DNA for the CDR3: TGTGCCAGCAGTTTGAAGGGTCCTGGAAACACCATATATTTT. As protein: CASSLKGPGNTIYF.

V usage is TRBV24-1 and J usage is TRBJ2-2; 7 bases are shared with TRBD1. The V gene end was trimmed by 3 bases and the J gene end by 5 bases; junction bases not matched to a gene: 8. The CDR3 has 16 residues. Germline CDR1 is KGHDR and CDR2 is SFDVKD. CDR3 in amino acids: CATSDKDREWTGELFF. In DNA, the CDR3 is TGTGCCACCAGTGATAAAGACAGGGAATGGACCGGGGAGCTGTTTTTT.

The chain has TRBV7-2 and TRBJ2-1, with a weak D call TRBD1 (6 bases). The germline CDR1 and CDR2 sequences are SGHTA and FQGNSA. Between the trimmed V and J ends, which lost 6 bases and 5 bases, there was a span of 23 bases. The CDR3 is made up of 17 amino acids. The CDR3 loop is CASSIQGLRTLNNEQFF. DNA of the CDR3: TGTGCCAGCAGTATACAGGGCCTAAGAACCCTAAACAATGAGCAGTTCTTC.

As to this clone: This specimen includes other DNA sequences encoding the same CDR3. This chain uses TRBV18 with TRBJ2-2; 7 nucleotides align to TRBD1. The V segment lost 3 bases and the J segment 0 bases; nucleotides outside the gene matches: 1. CDR1 KGHSH and CDR2 LQKENI come from the germline V gene. The CDR3 runs 15 residues. CDR3 DNA sequence: TGTGCCAGCTCACCGGGGACAGCGAACACCGGGGAGCTGTTTTTT. Its protein is CASSPGTANTGELFF.

The genes are TRBV18 and TRBJ2-7; unclear D gene. With 3 bases removed from V and 2 bases from J, the gap between germline ends came to 11 bases. CDR3 length: 14 residues. Looked up from germline, CDR1 is KGHSH and CDR2 is LQKENI. The CDR3 DNA is TGTGCCAGCTCACCGAGAGACCGAGCCTACGAGCAGTACGTC. Translation: CASSPRDRAYEQYV.

CDR3 DNA sequence: TGTGCCAGCAGCCCCCTCGGGGACAGTATCTATGGCTACACCTTC. Encoded protein: CASSPLGDSIYGYTF. The chain is built from TRBV9 and TRBJ1-2; 7 nucleotides align to TRBD1. J gave up 4 bases and V 4 bases, and 10 bases lay outside the gene matches. Germline CDR1 is SGDLS and CDR2 is YYNGEE. This CDR3 is 15 amino acids long.

The gene calls are TRBV11-1 and TRBJ2-3; weak D call: TRBD2 (5 bases). This CDR3 has 14 residues. Germline lookup yields CDR1 SGHAT and CDR2 FQDESV (reference sequence). Trimming pared 5 bases from V and 2 bases from J, leaving 11 bases between. CDR3 bases: TGTGCCAGCAGCCTGCGGAGGACCACAGATACGCAGTATTTT. Amino acids: CASSLRRTTDTQYF.

The chain joins TRBV7-9 to TRBJ2-5; 9 nucleotides line up with TRBD1. Germline CDR1 SEHNR, CDR2 FQNEAQ (reference sequence). V dropped 4 bases and J dropped 4; count of bases not matched to a gene: 7. This CDR3 has 15 amino acids. CDR3: CASSSGTGTGETQYF. The DNA of the CDR3 is TGTGCCAGCAGCTCGGGGACAGGGACGGGAGAGACCCAGTACTTC.